This is a list of T cell receptor beta chains from one sample in a study of blood T cell repertoires in COVID-19. This table comes from immunoSEQ multiplex PCR, and its TCRdb copy is limited to in-frame clones, with some not included. This table has under 350,000 clones, 65% to 90% appearing once. Source material: peripheral blood. The source is a human donor in a cohort sampled during active COVID-19. Each CDR3 is given with its conserved first and last residue. The D gene is left open where the match is weak. A clone size is listed for some rows: how often the clone was seen (once, few, many), or a class if it is expanded.

V	J	size	D	CDR3	DNA
TRBV27	TRBJ2-6	few	NA	CASSFGGGAGSGANVLTF	TGTGCCAGCAGTTTTGGTGGGGGCGCCGGGTCTGGGGCCAACGTCCTGACTTTC
TRBV6-6	TRBJ2-1	NA	NA	CASSLRETSNEQFF	TGTGCCAGCAGTTTACGGGAGACTAGTAATGAGCAGTTCTTC
TRBV27	TRBJ1-2	NA	NA	CASSLSQGSGGYTF	TGTGCCAGCAGTTTAAGCCAGGGCTCTGGTGGCTACACCTTC
TRBV5-1	TRBJ1-1	NA	TRBD1	CASSPLPQGTKAFF	TGCGCCAGCAGCCCCTTACCACAGGGGACGAAAGCTTTCTTT
TRBV10-1	TRBJ2-1	NA	TRBD2	CASSESGLAYNEQFF	TGCGCCAGCAGTGAGTCGGGACTAGCCTACAATGAGCAGTTCTTC
TRBV9	TRBJ2-1	NA	NA	CARRPGDRSWIEQFF	TGTGCCAGGAGGCCGGGAGATCGGTCCTGGATCGAGCAGTTCTTC
TRBV5-8	TRBJ2-7	few	NA	CASSFQDYEQYF	TGTGCCAGCAGCTTTCAGGACTACGAGCAGTACTTC
TRBV5-6	TRBJ1-3	few	TRBD1	CASRVTGTGNTIYF	TGTGCCAGCAGGGTGACAGGGACGGGAAACACCATATATTTT
TRBV3-1/TRBV3-2	TRBJ2-4	NA	TRBD2	CASSLWTSGTENIQYF	TGTGCCAGCAGTCTCTGGACTAGCGGGACCGAAAACATTCAGTACTTC
TRBV4-3	TRBJ2-2	NA	TRBD1	CASSQDRDREGTGELFF	TGCGCCAGCAGCCAAGATCGGGACAGGGAAGGCACCGGGGAGCTGTTTTTT
TRBV19	TRBJ1-2	NA	NA	CASSFQFSYGYTF	TGTGCCAGTAGTTTCCAGTTCAGCTATGGCTACACCTTC
TRBV14	TRBJ2-1	few	NA	CASSPPGSYNEQFF	TGTGCCAGCAGCCCCCCGGGCTCCTACAATGAGCAGTTCTTC
TRBV3-1/TRBV3-2	TRBJ2-7	NA	TRBD2	CATTGTSSTSIYGEQYF	TGTGCCACCACCGGGACTAGCTCTACTTCCATCTACGGGGAGCAGTACTTC
TRBV7-7	TRBJ2-1	NA	TRBD2	CATFCRERGSDNEQFF	TGTGCTACCTTCTGCCGGGAGCGGGGTTCGGACAATGAGCAGTTCTTC
TRBV30	TRBJ1-2	NA	TRBD1	CAWMGQGAHGYTF	TGTGCCTGGATGGGACAGGGGGCTCATGGCTACACCTTC
TRBV6-4	TRBJ2-1	NA	TRBD2	CASSPSSGRADEQFF	TGTGCCAGCAGTCCTTCTAGCGGGAGGGCGGACGAGCAGTTCTTC
TRBV3-1/TRBV3-2	TRBJ1-4	NA	NA	CASSQVPNEKLFF	TGTGCCAGCAGCCAAGTCCCGAATGAAAAACTGTTTTTT